These 30 T cell receptor beta chains came from one sample sequenced in a study of CD8+ T cells in alopecia areata. The authors extracted RNA and reverse transcribed it into cDNA as the sequencing template. Clones were read by immunoSEQ multiplex PCR, and TCRdb kept only the in-frame ones, dropping some. The data hold under 200,000 clones, with just over 65% observed a single time. The treatment here: oral pan-JAK inhibitor, 5-10 mg twice daily. Material: CD4+ T cells sorted from blood, obtained at week 4, from a patient treated with tofacitinib. The receptors come from a human donor with alopecia areata.

The CDR3 region is CAWSRQGNKNIQYF. CDR3 DNA sequence: TGTGCCTGGAGCCGACAGGGGAACAAAAACATTCAGTACTTC. The chain employs TRBV30 and TRBJ2-4; TRBD1 matches 8 bases. Germline CDR1 is GTSNPN and CDR2 is SVGIG (reference sequence). CDR3 length equals 14 residues. Trimming at V came to 3 bases and at J to 3 bases, leaving 4 bases not matched to a gene.

The chain has TRBV2 and TRBJ2-4; TRBD1 matches 8 bases. Trimming removed 6 bases from V and 7 bases from J; junction bases left unmatched: 8. The CDR3 is made up of 14 amino acids. Per germline, CDR1 SNHLY and CDR2 FYNNEI. The CDR3 DNA is TGTGCCAGCAGGAATGACAGGGGTTTGAACATTCAGTACTTC. Amino acids: CASRNDRGLNIQYF.

The table lists this clone with a few counts. The CDR3 nucleotides read TGTGCCAGCAGTTTTGGACGGAACAATGAGCAGTTCTTC. Translated: CASSFGRNNEQFF. The chain has TRBV6-6 and TRBJ2-1; D is uncertain. Looked up from germline, CDR1 is MNHNY and CDR2 is SVGAGI (reference sequence). The CDR3 is 13 residues long. Between the trimmed V and J ends, which lost 4 bases and 5 bases, there was a span of 9 bases.

For the CDR3, the DNA is TGTGCTAGTGGTTTTAGCTCCTATAATTCACCCCTCCACTTT. It is translated as CASGFSSYNSPLHF. The chain couples TRBV12-5 to TRBJ1-6, with D hard to call. V lost 3 bases and J lost 0, with 3 bases in between. The CDR3 has 14 amino acids. The V gene's germline CDR1 is LGHNT and CDR2 FRNRAP.

Comments on this clone: Other DNA sequences in the sample encode the same CDR3. The chain recombines TRBV29-1 with TRBJ2-6; the D is unclear. Germline assignment: CDR1 SQVTM and CDR2 ANQGSEA. CDR3 length: 12 amino acids. V gave up 4 bases and J gave up 1 base, with 2 bases separating them. DNA of the CDR3: TGCAGCGTTGTTTCTGGGGCCAACGTCCTGACTTTC. Its translation is CSVVSGANVLTF.

The chain couples TRBV9 to TRBJ1-1, with TRBD1 matching 9 bases. J gave up 6 bases and V 0 bases, and 9 bases lay outside the gene matches. There are 16 residues in the CDR3. Germline V CDR1 and CDR2: SGDLS, YYNGEE. The chain's CDR3 is CASSVGTGQGRAEAFF. In DNA form, the CDR3 reads TGTGCCAGCAGCGTAGGGACAGGACAGGGGCGGGCTGAAGCTTTCTTT.

This chain joins TRBV10-3 and TRBJ2-3; D may be TRBD1 or TRBD2 (5 bases each). This CDR3 contains 14 residues. V was cut by 3 bases and J by 4 bases, with 11 bases left in between. CDR1 is ENHRY, CDR2 SYGVKD, per germline. CDR3: CAISDGGLADTQYF. CDR3 bases: TGTGCCATCAGTGATGGGGGTCTCGCAGATACGCAGTATTTT.

J is TRBJ1-3 and V is TRBV29-1; D is perhaps TRBD1 (5 bases). The CDR3 spans 11 residues. Per the germline V gene, CDR1 is SQVTM and CDR2 is ANQGSEA. V lost 7 bases to trimming and J lost 8 bases, with 12 bases between them. The CDR3 spells CSAGMADTIYF. The CDR3 DNA is TGCAGCGCAGGGATGGCGGACACCATATATTTT. The full variable domain, rest sourced from reference TRBV29-1 and TRBJ1-3, is SAVISQKPSRDICQRGTSLTIQCQVDSQVTMMFWYRQQPGQSLTLIATANQGSEATYESGFVIDKFPISRPNLTFSTLTVSNMSPEDSSIYLCSAGMADTIYFGEGSWLTVV.

The sample holds one count of this clone. V is TRBV7-9 and J is TRBJ1-1; the D is unclear. The germline V gene has CDR1 SEHNR and CDR2 FQNEAQ (reference sequence). The V and J ends lost 5 bases and 0 bases respectively, with 13 bases between them. The CDR3 has 15 amino acids. The CDR3 reads CASSPLRRVNTEAFF. The CDR3 DNA reads TGTGCCAGCAGCCCTCTCCGGCGGGTGAACACTGAAGCTTTCTTT.

This clone showed up just a few times. CDR3 coding DNA: TGTGCCAGCAAACGGGACAGGGGGTCCGATACGCAGTATTTT. It yields the protein CASKRDRGSDTQYF. V gene TRBV2 combines with J gene TRBJ2-3, with 11 nucleotides matching TRBD1. CDR3 length: 14 residues. In germline, CDR1 is SNHLY, CDR2 FYNNEI. V lost 7 bases and J lost 6; bases outside the gene matches: 6.

The chain links TRBV7-9 to TRBJ2-5; TRBD2 matches at 13 bases. Germline values: CDR1 SEHNR, CDR2 FQNEAQ (reference sequence). The CDR3 loop spans 18 amino acids. V lost 1 base, J lost 1 base, and 6 bases stayed unmatched. The CDR3 loop reads CASSLGHGTSGVQETQYF. The CDR3 DNA reads as TGTGCCAGCAGCTTAGGACATGGGACTAGCGGGGTCCAAGAGACCCAGTACTTC. Complete variable domain (other parts from reference TRBV7-9 and TRBJ2-5): DTGVSQNPRHKITKRGQNVTFRCDPISEHNRLYWYRQTLGQGPEFLTYFQNEAQLEKSRLLSDRFSAERPKGSFSTLEIQRTEQGDSAMYLCASSLGHGTSGVQETQYFGPGTRLLVL.

This rearrangement joins TRBV9 to TRBJ1-4, with D possibly matching TRBD1 (5 bases). Germline CDR1 is SGDLS and CDR2 is YYNGEE. The CDR3 covers 14 residues. Trimming took off 0 bases at V and 5 bases at J, with 8 bases between the two ends. CDR3 loop: CASSVAGANEKLFF. CDR3 DNA sequence: TGTGCCAGCAGCGTAGCCGGGGCCAATGAAAAACTGTTTTTT.

The gene calls are TRBV30 and TRBJ2-2, with TRBD1 as a possible D gene (7 bases). Germline lookup yields CDR1 GTSNPN and CDR2 SVGIG (reference sequence). CDR3 length: 16 residues. Trimming left V 2 bases short and J 5 bases short, with 18 bases between. The CDR3 nucleotides are TGTGCCTGGAGTAGTCTAAAGGCAGGGGGGACCGGGGAGCTGTTTTTT. This codes for CAWSSLKAGGTGELFF.

The gene calls are TRBV6-5 and TRBJ2-1, with a tentative D call TRBD2 (7 bases). V was pared by 5 bases and J by 5 bases, with 16 bases between. The CDR3 is made up of 15 amino acids. CDR1 is MNHEY, CDR2 SVGAGI, per germline. CDR3 protein: CASSPLAGADNEQFF. CDR3 bases: TGTGCCAGCAGTCCCTTGGCGGGGGCCGACAATGAGCAGTTCTTC.

V and J are TRBV7-9 and TRBJ2-5; TRBD1 agrees at 9 bases. Germline CDR1 SEHNR, CDR2 FQNEAQ (reference sequence). This CDR3 is 13 amino acids long. Trimming at V came to 8 bases and at J to 1 base, leaving 2 bases not matched to a gene. The CDR3 spells CASGGQGQETQYF. The CDR3 nucleotides read TGTGCCAGCGGGGGACAGGGCCAAGAGACCCAGTACTTC.

This sequence joins TRBV5-1 and TRBJ1-6; no reliable D call. The V gene lost 0 bases and the J gene lost 6 bases, with 7 bases spanning the gap. Germline V lookup: CDR1 SGHRS, CDR2 YFSETQ. This CDR3 is built from 14 residues. As DNA, the CDR3 is TGCGCCAGCAGCTTGGGGGTCCTTAATTCACCCCTCCACTTT. This translates into CASSLGVLNSPLHF.

The CDR3 sequence is CASSSGQVQETQYF. The CDR3 DNA sequence: TGTGCCAGCAGCTCGGGACAGGTCCAAGAGACCCAGTACTTC. This chain uses TRBV7-9 with TRBJ2-5, with TRBD1 identical over 8 bases. Losses at the gene ends were 4 bases for V and 1 base for J; bases not matched to a gene: 2. Germline V gene sequence: CDR1 SEHNR, CDR2 FQNEAQ (reference sequence). The CDR3 sequence is 14 residues long.

The V gene is TRBV29-1, the J gene TRBJ2-2; D is possibly TRBD1 or TRBD2 (5 bases each). Germline V gene sequence: CDR1 SQVTM, CDR2 ANQGSEA. V lost 7 bases, J lost 1 base, and 10 bases lay in between. This CDR3 is 13 amino acids long. This CDR3 is CSAGPRNTGELFF. For the CDR3, the DNA is TGCAGCGCGGGACCGCGGAACACCGGGGAGCTGTTTTTT.

V gene TRBV30 combines with J gene TRBJ2-2, with D perhaps matching TRBD1 (6 bases). Per germline, CDR1 GTSNPN and CDR2 SVGIG (reference sequence). Trimming cost V 0 bases and J 6 bases, with 8 bases left between them. The CDR3 spans 13 residues. CDR3 nucleotides: TGTGCCTGGAGTGTAACAGGGCCCGGGGAGCTGTTTTTT. Protein: CAWSVTGPGELFF.

The chain employs TRBV6-5 and TRBJ2-5, with unresolved D. Germline lookup yields CDR1 MNHEY and CDR2 SVGAGI. This CDR3 spans 13 amino acids. The V end lost 2 bases, the J end lost 9 bases, and 13 bases lay between the germline ends. Written as DNA, the CDR3 is TGTGCCAGCAGTTACCAAAGAGAGTTGGCCCAGTACTTC. This translates into CASSYQRELAQYF.

The chain employs TRBV6-5 and TRBJ2-5, with 9 bases that match TRBD1. With V trimmed by 6 bases and J by 4 bases, 6 bases remained unmatched. The CDR3 loop spans 14 amino acids. The V gene's germline CDR1 is MNHEY and CDR2 SVGAGI. The DNA for the CDR3 is TGTGCCAGCAGAAGGAGACAGGGGGGAGAGACCCAGTACTTC. This gives the protein CASRRRQGGETQYF.

Worth noting for this clone: The sample holds other DNA sequences that translate to the same CDR3. CDR3 loop: CSGGQLNTEAFF. In DNA form, the CDR3 reads TGCAGCGGGGGACAGCTGAACACTGAAGCTTTCTTT. The chain carries TRBV29-1 and TRBJ1-1; 7 bases are a match to TRBD1. Losses at the gene ends were 7 bases for V and 0 bases for J; bases not matched to a gene: 2. Germline V CDR1 and CDR2: SQVTM, ANQGSEA. The CDR3 runs to 12 residues.

This clone was detected only a few times. CDR3 sequence: CASSLYTGPRTGELFF. CDR3 DNA: TGTGCCAGCAGCTTGTACACGGGACCCCGCACCGGGGAGCTGTTTTTT. This rearrangement joins TRBV5-6 to TRBJ2-2, with D perhaps TRBD1 or TRBD2 (5 bases each). Trimming removed 1 base at V and 4 bases at J, with 14 bases between. In germline, CDR1 is SGHDT, CDR2 YYEEEE. The CDR3 consists of 16 residues.

The chain carries TRBV30 and TRBJ2-5; TRBD2 matches at 15 bases. Losses at the gene ends were 2 bases for V and 2 bases for J; bases not matched to a gene: 3. The CDR3 is 16 residues long. The germline V gene has CDR1 GTSNPN and CDR2 SVGIG (reference sequence). CDR3 nucleotides: TGTGCCTGGAGTCCCGGGACTAGCGGGGGGCAAGAGACCCAGTACTTC. This gives the protein CAWSPGTSGGQETQYF.

This sequence joins TRBV10-3 and TRBJ2-3, with a weak D call TRBD1 (6 bases). With 6 bases removed from V and 1 base from J, the gap between germline ends came to 14 bases. The CDR3 has 15 residues. Per the germline V gene, CDR1 is ENHRY and CDR2 is SYGVKD. The CDR3 reads CAISARQERTDTQYF. CDR3 coding DNA: TGTGCCATCAGCGCCAGACAGGAACGCACAGATACGCAGTATTTT.

The rearrangement links TRBV27 to TRBJ2-5, with D tentatively TRBD2 (5 bases). From germline, CDR1 is MNHEY and CDR2 SMNVEV (reference sequence). Trimming removed 3 bases at V and 7 bases at J, with 12 bases between. There are 13 residues in the CDR3. This CDR3 reads CASSLILSGTQYF. DNA of the CDR3: TGTGCCAGCAGTTTGATCTTAAGCGGGACCCAGTACTTC.

V gene TRBV30 combines with J gene TRBJ2-7; 12 nucleotides match TRBD1. The CDR3 runs 15 residues. The V gene end was trimmed by 2 bases and the J gene end by 5 bases; junction bases not matched to a gene: 7. CDR1 GTSNPN and CDR2 SVGIG come from the germline V gene (reference sequence). The DNA of the CDR3 is TGTGCCTGGAGTTCCACGGGACAGGGGGCGGACGAGCAGTACTTC. Encoded protein: CAWSSTGQGADEQYF.

In nucleotides, the CDR3 is TGCGCCAGCAGCTTGGAGGGGCAGGGGAATAATTCACCCCTCCACTTT. This gives the protein CASSLEGQGNNSPLHF. This rearrangement joins TRBV5-1 to TRBJ1-6, with D perhaps matching TRBD1 (6 bases). This CDR3 has 16 amino acids. The V gene's germline CDR1 is SGHRS and CDR2 YFSETQ. The V end lost 0 bases, the J end lost 5 bases, and 12 bases lay between the germline ends.

CDR3: CSVQRGDSYNEQFF. CDR3 nucleotide sequence: TGCAGCGTTCAGCGGGGGGACTCCTACAATGAGCAGTTCTTC. The chain carries TRBV29-1 and TRBJ2-1, with TRBD2 matching 9 bases. Germline V lookup: CDR1 SQVTM, CDR2 ANQGSEA. The CDR3 is 14 residues long. V dropped 5 bases and J dropped 0; count of bases not matched to a gene: 2.

The table lists this clone with a few counts. Other DNA sequences from this sample encode an identical CDR3 as well. The rearrangement joins TRBV25-1 to TRBJ2-3; D not resolved. The CDR3 runs 11 residues. Deletions cut 2 bases from V and 5 bases from J, with 2 bases between. The germline gives CDR1 MGHDK, CDR2 SYGVNS. The CDR3: CASSERDTQYF. CDR3 DNA: TGTGCCAGCAGTGAAAGAGATACGCAGTATTTT.